The 28 T cell receptor beta chains in this list originate from one sample, sequenced in a study of blood T cell repertoires in COVID-19. Using immunoSEQ multiplex PCR, the repertoire was profiled, and TCRdb retains in-frame clones only, with some absent. The sample yields around 250,000 clones, around 89% seen once. The sample consisted of peripheral blood. The receptors shown here come from a woman aged 60-75 years with COVID-19, enrolled during active disease.

The chain links TRBV4-2 to TRBJ1-2; 11 bases match TRBD1. The CDR3 runs to 15 residues. Germline V gives CDR1 LGHNA, CDR2 YNFKEQ. Trimming cost V 3 bases and J 4 bases; bases outside gene matches: 4. CDR3 in amino acids: CASSHRTGGSYGYTF. The CDR3 DNA reads TGTGCCAGCAGCCACAGGACAGGGGGCTCCTATGGCTACACCTTC.

This clone was recorded only once. The rearrangement joins TRBV6-5 to TRBJ1-2; possibly TRBD1 for D (6 bases). Germline values: CDR1 MNHEY, CDR2 SVGAGI. This CDR3 has 12 amino acids. V lost 5 bases and J lost 6, with 10 bases in between. The CDR3 bases are TGTGCCAGCAGTCAGACAGGAGATGGCTACACCTTC. Its translation: CASSQTGDGYTF.

This clone was seen only a few times. The J gene is TRBJ2-1, the V gene TRBV6-4, with D possibly being TRBD2 (7 bases). Germline lookup yields CDR1 MRHNA and CDR2 SNTAGT. CDR3 length equals 15 residues. V was cut by 0 bases and J by 6 bases, with 12 bases left in between. CDR3 nucleotide sequence: TGTGCCAGCAGTGACTCTGCGGGGGCCTCCAATGAGCAGTTCTTC. Its translation is CASSDSAGASNEQFF.

V gene TRBV19 combines with J gene TRBJ1-5; a possible D gene is TRBD1 (6 bases). The V end was cut by 9 bases, the J end by 0 bases, with 12 bases between. Germline CDR1 and CDR2: LNHDA and SQIVND (reference sequence). The CDR3 extends over 14 amino acids. The DNA for the CDR3 is TGTGCCAGCAGGGACATTTATAGCAATCAGCCCCAGCATTTT. This translates into CASRDIYSNQPQHF. The variable domain in full, with the rest retrieved from reference TRBV19 and TRBJ1-5, is DGGITQSPKYLFRKEGQNVTLSCEQNLNHDAMYWYRQDPGQGLRLIYYSQIVNDFQKGDIAEGYSVSREKKESFPLTVTSAQKNPTAFYLCASRDIYSNQPQHFGDGTRLSIL.

CDR3 protein: CASRYTGGSPEAFF. The CDR3 coding sequence is TGTGCCAGCAGATATACAGGGGGCTCCCCGGAAGCTTTCTTT. The V gene is TRBV5-4, the J gene TRBJ1-1; TRBD1 matches at 9 bases. After removal of 5 bases from V and 8 bases from J, the junction contained 10 bases not matched to a gene. Germline assignment: CDR1 SGHNT and CDR2 YYREEE (reference sequence). CDR3 size: 14 residues.

The CDR3 reads CASSYPPGGLDTEAFF. CDR3 nucleotide sequence: TGTGCCAGCAGTTACCCTCCGGGGGGCCTGGACACTGAAGCTTTCTTT. V usage is TRBV6-2 or TRBV6-3 and J usage is TRBJ1-1; D is perhaps TRBD1 (6 bases). V was trimmed by 2 bases and J by 3 bases, leaving 16 bases between them. The CDR3 runs 16 residues. Germline loops: CDR1 MNHEY, CDR2 SVGEGT.

The genes are TRBV7-2 and TRBJ1-4, with 7 bases identical to TRBD1. Trimming at V came to 0 bases and at J to 6 bases, leaving 4 bases not matched to a gene. Germline CDR1 reads SGHTA; CDR2 reads FQGNSA. The CDR3 contains 15 residues. Here the CDR3 reads CASSLAGRGDEKLFF. CDR3 nucleotides: TGTGCCAGCAGCTTAGCGGGCAGGGGGGATGAAAAACTGTTTTTT.

This chain links TRBV28 with TRBJ1-4; 7 nucleotides align to TRBD1. Germline-derived CDR1 and CDR2 are MDHEN and SYDVKM. V shed 4 bases and J 8 bases; nucleotides not matched to a gene: 7. The CDR3 sequence is 14 residues long. CDR3 DNA: TGTGCCAGCAGTTCAACAGGGGAAGGGGAAAAACTGTTTTTT. Its protein is CASSSTGEGEKLFF.

This chain joins TRBV18 and TRBJ1-4; D is ambiguous. V lost 2 bases and J 8 bases, leaving 9 bases between the germline ends. The CDR3 covers 13 residues. CDR1 is KGHSH, CDR2 LQKENI, per germline. DNA of the CDR3: TGTGCCAGCTCACCAGGGCCCTTGGAAAAACTGTTTTTT. Translated: CASSPGPLEKLFF. The full variable domain, rest sourced from reference TRBV18 and TRBJ1-4, is NAGVMQNPRHLVRRRGQEARLRCSPMKGHSHVYWYRQLPEEGLKFMVYLQKENIIDESGMPKERFSAEFPKEGPSILRIQQVVRGDSAAYFCASSPGPLEKLFFGSGTQLSVL.

CDR3 DNA: TGTGCCATCAGTGGGACAGGGGGGTCCGGGGAGCTGTTTTTT. It codes for CAISGTGGSGELFF. The chain combines TRBV10-3 with TRBJ2-2; 10 bases are a match to TRBD1. The CDR3 has 14 residues. J was trimmed by 6 bases and V by 4 bases; bases with no gene match: 2. Germline lookup yields CDR1 ENHRY and CDR2 SYGVKD.

The genes are TRBV7-3 and TRBJ1-2; D is ambiguous. The CDR3 spans 16 residues. Between the trimmed V and J ends, which lost 2 bases and 0 bases, there was a span of 13 bases. From germline, CDR1 is SGHTA and CDR2 FQGTGA. CDR3 residues: CASSLSGEGSNYGYTF. CDR3 in DNA: TGTGCCAGCAGCTTATCCGGGGAGGGATCTAACTATGGCTACACCTTC.

The chain links TRBV19 to TRBJ1-6, with D maybe TRBD1 (6 bases). Germline V gene sequence: CDR1 LNHDA, CDR2 SQIVND (reference sequence). The CDR3 spans 16 residues. Trimming took 5 bases from V and 0 from J, leaving 11 bases between them. CDR3 residues: CASSLDRSSYNSPLHF. DNA for the CDR3: TGTGCCAGTAGTCTGGACAGAAGCTCCTATAATTCACCCCTCCACTTT.

V gene TRBV18 combines with J gene TRBJ2-5, with no clear D. CDR1 is KGHSH, CDR2 LQKENI, per germline. The CDR3 is 11 residues long. The ends were cut back, 6 bases at V and 2 bases at J, with 4 bases in the middle. The CDR3 nucleotides are TGTGCCAGCTCGACTCAAGAGACCCAGTACTTC. Amino acids: CASSTQETQYF.

The rearrangement uses TRBV27 and TRBJ1-6; 9 bases fit TRBD1. V was clipped by 5 bases and J by 3 bases; unmatched bases: 17. Germline-derived CDR1 and CDR2 are MNHEY and SMNVEV (reference sequence). This CDR3 contains 20 residues. CDR3 loop: CASSLRPGTGSRFYNSPLHF. CDR3 sequence (DNA): TGTGCCAGCAGTCTACGCCCAGGGACAGGGAGCCGCTTCTATAATTCACCCCTCCACTTT.

The V call is TRBV4-2, the J call TRBJ1-5; a possible D gene is TRBD1 (5 bases). The CDR3 length is 15 residues. The germline gives CDR1 LGHNA, CDR2 YNFKEQ. The germline V and J ends were trimmed by 4 bases and 4 bases, with 14 bases remaining between them. The CDR3 spells CASSPGGEINQPQHF. The CDR3 region has the DNA TGTGCCAGCAGCCCCGGGGGAGAGATTAATCAGCCCCAGCATTTT.

This clone has just one count. The chain is built from TRBV18 and TRBJ1-1, with TRBD1 as a possible D gene (6 bases). CDR1 and CDR2 from the germline V gene are KGHSH and LQKENI. This CDR3 spans 12 amino acids. V shed 6 bases and J shed 8 bases, with 13 bases lying between them. The CDR3 is CASSLGGVEAFF. In DNA, the CDR3 is TGTGCCAGCTCCCTAGGGGGGGTAGAAGCTTTCTTT.

The chain is built from TRBV5-6 and TRBJ2-2, with D possibly matching TRBD2 (6 bases). Germline V gives CDR1 SGHDT, CDR2 YYEEEE. V was clipped by 0 bases and J by 8 bases, with 14 bases between them. The CDR3 consists of 15 residues. CDR3 loop: CASSLEIGGRGELFF. DNA of the CDR3: TGTGCCAGCAGCTTGGAAATCGGGGGACGGGGGGAGCTGTTTTTT.

The CDR3 sequence: CASTLAGGGNEQFF. The CDR3 coding sequence is TGTGCCAGCACCCTTGCGGGGGGTGGAAATGAGCAGTTCTTC. The genes are TRBV7-8 and TRBJ2-1, with 8 positions matching TRBD2. The J segment lost 7 bases and the V segment lost 7 bases, leaving 9 bases of the junction unmatched. Germline lookup yields CDR1 SGHVS and CDR2 FQNEAQ. This CDR3 spans 14 amino acids.

The V call is TRBV11-2, the J call TRBJ2-1; perhaps TRBD2 as D (6 bases). The CDR3 length is 15 residues. CDR1 is SGHAT, CDR2 FQNNGV, per germline. Trimming took 8 bases from V and 1 from J, leaving 15 bases between them. The CDR3 region is CASAPGRGSYNEQFF. For the CDR3, the DNA is TGTGCCAGCGCTCCCGGACGGGGGTCCTACAATGAGCAGTTCTTC.

The rearrangement uses TRBV6-5 and TRBJ2-1, with 11 bases fitting TRBD1. This CDR3 region has 14 residues. The V gene end was trimmed by 6 bases and the J gene end by 5 bases; junction bases not matched to a gene: 3. Germline assignment: CDR1 MNHEY and CDR2 SVGAGI. CDR3 in amino acids: CASRRDRGDNEQFF. The CDR3 DNA is TGTGCCAGCAGGCGGGACAGGGGGGACAATGAGCAGTTCTTC.

The chain links TRBV5-1 to TRBJ1-6; TRBD1 matches 9 bases. After removal of 0 bases from V and 14 bases from J, the junction contained 12 bases not matched to a gene. Per the germline V gene, CDR1 is SGHRS and CDR2 is YFSETQ. The CDR3 is 16 amino acids. The CDR3 nucleotides read TGCGCCAGCAGCTTGGGAACGAGGACAGGGGTGGAGACCCTCCACTTT. Protein product: CASSLGTRTGVETLHF.

The chain couples TRBV18 to TRBJ2-2; TRBD1 matches at 7 bases. The germline gives CDR1 KGHSH, CDR2 LQKENI. The CDR3 consists of 14 residues. The ends lost 6 bases at V and 4 bases at J; junction bases unmatched: 5. This CDR3 reads CASSSAGGTGELFF. Written as DNA, the CDR3 is TGTGCCAGCTCCTCAGCAGGGGGCACCGGGGAGCTGTTTTTT.

This chain uses TRBV7-3 with TRBJ1-1; 10 bases fit TRBD1. The CDR3 loop spans 14 amino acids. Germline V gene data show CDR1 as SGHTA and CDR2 as FQGTGA. J gave up 4 bases and V 3 bases, and 2 bases lay outside the gene matches. The chain's CDR3 is CASSFGTGATEAFF. The CDR3 nucleotides are TGTGCCAGCAGCTTTGGGACAGGGGCCACTGAAGCTTTCTTT.

The chain has TRBV19 and TRBJ1-6; perhaps TRBD1 as D (5 bases). Germline V lookup: CDR1 LNHDA, CDR2 SQIVND (reference sequence). This CDR3 spans 14 amino acids. The V and J ends lost 6 bases and 7 bases respectively, with 13 bases between them. CDR3 in amino acids: CASRVDRFNSPLHF. DNA of the CDR3: TGTGCCAGTAGGGTAGACAGATTCAATTCACCCCTCCACTTT.

The table lists this clone with a few counts. This chain connects TRBV29-1 to TRBJ1-2, with D perhaps TRBD1 (5 bases). Between the trimmed V and J ends, which lost 6 bases and 5 bases, there was a span of 19 bases. The CDR3 is 14 amino acids. Germline CDR1 is SQVTM and CDR2 is ANQGSEA. The CDR3 here is CSVDRERQEYGYTF. For the CDR3, the DNA is TGCAGCGTCGACAGAGAGAGGCAGGAATATGGCTACACCTTC.

The genes are TRBV9 and TRBJ1-6; tentative D call: TRBD1 (5 bases). Germline loops: CDR1 SGDLS, CDR2 YYNGEE. This CDR3 is built from 18 residues. Trimming removed 3 bases at V and 0 bases at J, with 16 bases between. DNA for the CDR3: TGTGCCAGCAGCGCCGTCTCGGTCGGGGGCTCCTATAATTCACCCCTCCACTTT. Amino acids: CASSAVSVGGSYNSPLHF.

The chain carries TRBV5-1 and TRBJ2-6; 7 nucleotides match TRBD1. The germline V gene encodes CDR1 SGHRS and CDR2 YFSETQ. This CDR3 has 16 residues. V lost 3 bases to trimming and J lost 4 bases; unmatched junction nucleotides: 7. The CDR3 is CASSSSTGAGANVLTF. The CDR3 nucleotides read TGCGCCAGCAGCTCGTCCACAGGGGCCGGGGCCAACGTCCTGACTTTC.

The V call is TRBV5-5, the J call TRBJ1-5; D remains ambiguous. V dropped 0 bases and J dropped 4 bases, with 8 bases sitting between them. The CDR3 sequence is 14 residues long. The germline gives CDR1 SGHKS, CDR2 YYEKEE (reference sequence). The CDR3 here is CASSLDPLNQPQHF. The CDR3, as DNA: TGTGCCAGCAGCTTGGATCCACTAAATCAGCCCCAGCATTTT.